This TCR beta chain was retrieved from a study of T-cell reconstitution after alpha-beta-depleted transplantation in children. Study results and caveats: Some patients owed their high day-60 TCRbeta diversity to surviving recipient T cells and thymic progenitors. Once a year had passed after transplant, T-cell counts and diversity came mostly from newly produced T cells.

This clonotype showed up many times. Its antigen is currently unknown. TCRbeta library preparation incorporated unique molecular identifiers. TCRdb itself ran the PCR reads through MiXCR, one entry per CDR3 protein. The sample shows 480,000 or so distinct CDR3 sequences, about 11% of them seen only once. Germline V lookup: CDR1 SGHDT, CDR2 YYEEEE. J gave up 3 bases and V 0 bases, and 4 bases lay outside the gene matches. This CDR3 region has 17 residues. The TCR originated in a child aged 2 to 15 with inherited bone marrow failure, due to receive a stem cell transplant. The specimen comprised PBMCs, sampled before TCRalphabeta/CD19-depleted stem cell transplant. V and J are TRBV5-6 and TRBJ2-1; 12 bases align to TRBD2. CDR3 nucleotides: TGTGCCAGCAGCTTGGAACTAGCGGGAGGCTACTACAATGAGCAGTTCTTC. It encodes CASSLELAGGYYNEQFF.